Below are 14 T cell receptor beta chains sequenced from a single sample in a study of T cell changes during pregnancy in multiple sclerosis. The assay was immunoSEQ multiplex PCR, and TCRdb's table has in-frame clones only and misses some. The repertoire holds tens of thousands of clones, with 80% to 95% as singletons. The specimen comprised peripheral blood, sampled after pregnancy. The source is a female donor in good health, enrolled as a control in a pregnancy study.

The V and J genes are TRBV10-3 and TRBJ1-3; 7 bases are a match to TRBD1. This CDR3 comprises 15 residues. J was trimmed by 4 bases and V by 4 bases; bases with no gene match: 7. Germline V CDR1 and CDR2: ENHRY, SYGVKD. The CDR3 sequence is CAISAQGVGGNTIYF. CDR3 DNA: TGTGCCATCAGTGCCCAGGGGGTGGGCGGAAACACCATATATTTT.

This chain links TRBV7-8 with TRBJ1-5; TRBD1 might be the D (6 bases). The CDR3 is made up of 17 amino acids. Trimming took off 4 bases at V and 1 base at J, with 17 bases between the two ends. Looked up from germline, CDR1 is SGHVS and CDR2 is FQNEAQ. The CDR3, as DNA: TGTGCCAGCAGCTCCCCCTCCGCAGGGGCCAGCAATCAGCCCCAGCATTTT. Translated, it gives CASSSPSAGASNQPQHF.

CDR3 protein: CASSQVQQGAPEAFF. The CDR3 DNA is TGTGCCAGCAGCCAAGTCCAACAGGGGGCCCCTGAAGCTTTCTTT. The chain recombines TRBV4-2 with TRBJ1-1; 9 bases are shared with TRBD1. The V and J ends lost 1 base and 6 bases, in that order; junction bases with no gene match: 6. This CDR3 is built from 15 residues. The germline V gene encodes CDR1 LGHNA and CDR2 YNFKEQ.

This chain joins TRBV28 and TRBJ2-5, with D possibly being TRBD2 (5 bases). The CDR3 runs 14 residues. Trimming removed 2 bases at V and 4 bases at J, with 11 bases between. CDR1 is MDHEN, CDR2 SYDVKM, per germline. CDR3 sequence (DNA): TGTGCCAGCAGTTTACCCCTAGCAGTAGAGACCCAGTACTTC. Its translation: CASSLPLAVETQYF.

This clone was observed a few times. The chain uses TRBV5-1 and TRBJ1-5, with a tentative D call TRBD1 (6 bases). The CDR3 covers 15 residues. Trimming stripped 0 bases from V and 4 bases from J, with 11 bases between. Per germline, CDR1 SGHRS and CDR2 YFSETQ. CDR3 region: CASSLEGGGNQPQHF. The CDR3 DNA follows: TGCGCCAGCAGCTTGGAAGGGGGAGGGAATCAGCCCCAGCATTTT.

The chain is built from TRBV13 and TRBJ2-1; 9 bases agree with TRBD1. This CDR3 spans 15 amino acids. Germline loops: CDR1 PRHDT, CDR2 FYEKMQ (reference sequence). Trimming removed 2 bases from V and 7 bases from J; junction bases left unmatched: 6. The CDR3 nucleotides are TGTGCCAGCAGCTTAACCCCTGGACAGGGGAATGAGCAGTTCTTC. Translating gives CASSLTPGQGNEQFF.

This rearrangement joins TRBV7-2 to TRBJ2-7; no clear D. With 1 base removed from V and 1 base from J, the gap between germline ends came to 8 bases. Germline V CDR1 and CDR2: SGHTA, FQGNSA. This CDR3 is built from 14 residues. The CDR3 loop is CASSLGPLSYEQYF. The CDR3 bases are TGTGCCAGCAGCTTAGGGCCCCTTTCCTACGAGCAGTACTTC.

The V gene is TRBV6-1, the J gene TRBJ2-5; 11 nucleotides agree with TRBD1. The CDR3 loop spans 15 amino acids. J lost 4 bases, V lost 2 bases, and 3 bases had no gene match. Per germline, CDR1 MNHNS and CDR2 SASEGT. The CDR3 spells CASSERTGGAETQYF. As DNA, the CDR3 is TGTGCCAGCAGTGAAAGGACAGGGGGCGCAGAGACCCAGTACTTC.

This chain connects TRBV9 to TRBJ2-1, with D possibly TRBD2 on 6 matching bases. This CDR3 contains 16 residues. V lost 3 bases, J lost 0 bases, and 13 bases lay in between. CDR1 and CDR2 (germline): SGDLS, YYNGEE. The CDR3 coding sequence is TGTGCCAGCAGCGACCTGACCGGGGGCTCCTACAATGAGCAGTTCTTC. It translates to CASSDLTGGSYNEQFF.

The chain joins TRBV7-8 to TRBJ2-7, with D possibly TRBD1 on 6 matching bases. This CDR3 spans 14 amino acids. Germline loops: CDR1 SGHVS, CDR2 FQNEAQ. V lost 3 bases and J lost 0, with 9 bases in between. CDR3 nucleotides: TGTGCCAGCAGCTTCCGACAGGACTCCTACGAGCAGTACTTC. Encoded protein: CASSFRQDSYEQYF.

The chain uses TRBV7-2 and TRBJ1-2; 8 bases align to TRBD1. The J segment lost 4 bases and the V segment lost 1 base, leaving 5 bases of the junction unmatched. CDR1 and CDR2 from the germline V gene are SGHTA and FQGNSA. The CDR3 is 15 amino acids. DNA for the CDR3: TGTGCCAGCAGCTTAGGGACAGGGAAAGGCTATGGCTACACCTTC. It yields the protein CASSLGTGKGYGYTF.

This rearrangement joins TRBV6-1 to TRBJ1-3; D remains ambiguous. In germline, CDR1 is MNHNS, CDR2 SASEGT. The CDR3 runs to 13 residues. V lost 7 bases, J lost 1 base, and 8 bases lay in between. This chain's CDR3 is CASMETSGNTIYF. In DNA form, the CDR3 reads TGTGCCAGCATGGAGACTTCTGGAAACACCATATATTTT.

J is TRBJ1-1 and V is TRBV10-3, with D maybe TRBD1 (6 bases). This CDR3 has 14 amino acids. V was pared by 4 bases and J by 3 bases, with 12 bases between. The germline gives CDR1 ENHRY, CDR2 SYGVKD. Here the CDR3 DNA reads TGTGCCATCAGTGGATCCTCAGGGGACACTGAAGCTTTCTTT. Translation gives CAISGSSGDTEAFF.

The chain carries TRBV5-1 and TRBJ2-5; D is uncertain. The J call is in doubt because the DNA end fits TRBJ2-7 better. This CDR3 has 13 amino acids. Germline V CDR1 and CDR2: SGHRS, YFSETQ. The CDR3 DNA sequence: TGCGCCAGCAGCCTTCAGGTCCCCTACGAGCAGTACTTC. Amino acid sequence: CASSLQVPYEQYF.